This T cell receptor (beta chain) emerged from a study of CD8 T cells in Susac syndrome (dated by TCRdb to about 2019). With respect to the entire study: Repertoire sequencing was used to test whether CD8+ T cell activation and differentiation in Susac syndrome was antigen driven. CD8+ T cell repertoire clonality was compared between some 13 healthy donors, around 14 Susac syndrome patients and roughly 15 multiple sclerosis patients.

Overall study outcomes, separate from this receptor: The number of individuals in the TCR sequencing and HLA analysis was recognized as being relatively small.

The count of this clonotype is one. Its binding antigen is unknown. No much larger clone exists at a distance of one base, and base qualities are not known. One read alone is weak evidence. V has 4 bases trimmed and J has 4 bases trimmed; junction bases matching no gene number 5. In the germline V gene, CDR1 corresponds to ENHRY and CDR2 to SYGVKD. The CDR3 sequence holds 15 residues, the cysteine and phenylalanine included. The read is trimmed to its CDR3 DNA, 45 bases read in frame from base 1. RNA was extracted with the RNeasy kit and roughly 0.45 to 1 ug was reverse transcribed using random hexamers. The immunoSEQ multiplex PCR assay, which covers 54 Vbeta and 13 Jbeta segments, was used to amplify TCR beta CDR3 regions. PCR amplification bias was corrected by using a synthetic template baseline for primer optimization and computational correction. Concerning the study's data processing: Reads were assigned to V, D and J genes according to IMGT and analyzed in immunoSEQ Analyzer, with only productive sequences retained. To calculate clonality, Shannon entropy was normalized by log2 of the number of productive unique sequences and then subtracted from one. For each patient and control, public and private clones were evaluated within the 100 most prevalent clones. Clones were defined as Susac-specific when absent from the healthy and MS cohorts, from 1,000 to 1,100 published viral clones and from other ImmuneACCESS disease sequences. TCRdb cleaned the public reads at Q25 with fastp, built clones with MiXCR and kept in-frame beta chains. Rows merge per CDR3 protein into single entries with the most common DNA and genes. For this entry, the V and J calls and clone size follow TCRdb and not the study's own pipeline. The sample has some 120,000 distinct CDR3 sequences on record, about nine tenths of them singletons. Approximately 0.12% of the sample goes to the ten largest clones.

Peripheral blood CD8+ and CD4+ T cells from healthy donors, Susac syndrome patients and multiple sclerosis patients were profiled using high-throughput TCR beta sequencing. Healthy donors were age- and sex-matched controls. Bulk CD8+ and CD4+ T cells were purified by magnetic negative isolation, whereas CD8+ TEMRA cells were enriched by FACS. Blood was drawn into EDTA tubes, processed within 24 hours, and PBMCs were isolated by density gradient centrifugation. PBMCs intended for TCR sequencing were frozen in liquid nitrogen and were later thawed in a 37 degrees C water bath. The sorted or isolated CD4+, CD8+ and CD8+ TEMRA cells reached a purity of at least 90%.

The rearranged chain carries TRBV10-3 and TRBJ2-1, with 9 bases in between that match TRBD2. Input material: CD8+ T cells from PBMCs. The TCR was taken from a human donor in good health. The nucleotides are TGTGCCATCAGTGGAAGCGGGGGGCCTTACAATGAGCAGTTCTTC. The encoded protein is CAISGSGGPYNEQFF.